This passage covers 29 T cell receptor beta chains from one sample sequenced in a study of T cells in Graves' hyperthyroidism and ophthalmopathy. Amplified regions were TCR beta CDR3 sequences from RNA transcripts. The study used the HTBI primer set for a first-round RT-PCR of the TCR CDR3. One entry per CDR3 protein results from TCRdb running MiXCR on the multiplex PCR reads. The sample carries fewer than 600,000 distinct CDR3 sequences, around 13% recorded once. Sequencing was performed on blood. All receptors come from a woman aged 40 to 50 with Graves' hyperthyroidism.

CDR3 bases: TGCAGTGCTCTAGACAGGGGCCTCACCTACGAGCAGTACTTC. Its translation is CSALDRGLTYEQYF. The chain combines TRBV20-1 with TRBJ2-7, with 8 bases matching TRBD1. From germline, CDR1 is DFQATT and CDR2 SNEGSKA (reference sequence). Unmatched junction bases numbered 8, after V lost 5 bases and J lost 2 bases. The CDR3 is made up of 14 amino acids.

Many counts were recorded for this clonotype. The CDR3 protein is CAAPLGGKGGTGELFF. CDR3 coding DNA: TGTGCCGCACCGCTAGGGGGGAAAGGAGGCACCGGGGAGCTGTTTTTT. The chain recombines TRBV2 with TRBJ2-2, with D perhaps given as TRBD1 or TRBD2 (6 bases each). Germline loops: CDR1 SNHLY, CDR2 FYNNEI. The V gene lost 11 bases and the J gene lost 4 bases, with 23 bases spanning the gap. This CDR3 region has 16 residues. Using reference TRBV2 and TRBJ2-2 for the parts outside the CDR3, the full variable domain is EPEVTQTPSHQVTQMGQEVILRCVPISNHLYFYWYRQILGQKVEFLVSFYNNEISEKSEIFDDQFSVERPDGSNFTLKIRSTKLEDSAMYFCAAPLGGKGGTGELFFGEGSRLTVL.

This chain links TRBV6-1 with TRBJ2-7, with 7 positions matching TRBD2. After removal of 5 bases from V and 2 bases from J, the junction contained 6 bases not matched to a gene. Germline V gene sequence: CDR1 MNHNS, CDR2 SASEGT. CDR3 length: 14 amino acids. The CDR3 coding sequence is TGTGCCAGCAGTCCCCTAGCGGCAGCCTACGAGCAGTACTTC. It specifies CASSPLAAAYEQYF.

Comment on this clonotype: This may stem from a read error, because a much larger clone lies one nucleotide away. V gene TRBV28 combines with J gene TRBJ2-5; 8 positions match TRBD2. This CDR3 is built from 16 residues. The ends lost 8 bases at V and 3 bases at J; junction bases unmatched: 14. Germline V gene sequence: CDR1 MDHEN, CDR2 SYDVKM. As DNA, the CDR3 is TGTGCCAGCTCAAGAAGGTACGGGAGGGCCAAAGAGACCCAGTACTTC. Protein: CASSRRYGRAKETQYF.

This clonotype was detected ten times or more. CDR3 coding DNA: TGTGCCAGCAGCTTCCACTCTGGAAACACCATATATTTT. It encodes CASSFHSGNTIYF. J is TRBJ1-3 and V is TRBV11-1; D gene uncertain. The V and J ends lost 3 bases and 0 bases respectively, with 3 bases between them. CDR1 and CDR2 (germline): SGHAT, FQDESV (reference sequence). This CDR3 comprises 13 residues.

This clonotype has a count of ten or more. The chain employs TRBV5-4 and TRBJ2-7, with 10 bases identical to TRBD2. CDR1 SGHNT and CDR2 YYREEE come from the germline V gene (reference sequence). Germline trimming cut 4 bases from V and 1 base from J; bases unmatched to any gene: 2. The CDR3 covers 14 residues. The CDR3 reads CASSPAGGSYEQYF. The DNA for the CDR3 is TGTGCCAGCAGCCCAGCGGGAGGGTCCTACGAGCAGTACTTC.

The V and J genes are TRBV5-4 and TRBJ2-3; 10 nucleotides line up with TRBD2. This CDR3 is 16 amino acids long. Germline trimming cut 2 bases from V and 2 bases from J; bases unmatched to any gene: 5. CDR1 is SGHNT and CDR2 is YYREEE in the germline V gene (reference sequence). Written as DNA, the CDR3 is TGTGCCAGCAGCTTAAAGGGACTAGCGAACACAGATACGCAGTATTTT. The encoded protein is CASSLKGLANTDTQYF. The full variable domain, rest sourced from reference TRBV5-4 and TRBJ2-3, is ETGVTQSPTHLIKTRGQQVTLRCSSQSGHNTVSWYQQALGQGPQFIFQYYREEENGRGNFPPRFSGLQFPNYSSELNVNALELDDSALYLCASSLKGLANTDTQYFGPGTRLTVL.

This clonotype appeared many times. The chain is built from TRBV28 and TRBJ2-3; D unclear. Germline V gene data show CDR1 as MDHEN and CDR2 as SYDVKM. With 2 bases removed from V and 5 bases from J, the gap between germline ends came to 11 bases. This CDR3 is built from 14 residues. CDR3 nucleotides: TGTGCCAGCAGTTTACACGCCTCCGGAGATACGCAGTATTTT. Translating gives CASSLHASGDTQYF.

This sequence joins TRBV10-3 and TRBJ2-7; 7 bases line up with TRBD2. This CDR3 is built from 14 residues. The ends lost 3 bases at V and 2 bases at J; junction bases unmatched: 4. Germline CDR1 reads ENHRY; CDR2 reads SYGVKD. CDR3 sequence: CAISDGGRAYEQYF. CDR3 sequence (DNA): TGTGCCATCAGTGATGGGGGGAGGGCCTACGAGCAGTACTTC.

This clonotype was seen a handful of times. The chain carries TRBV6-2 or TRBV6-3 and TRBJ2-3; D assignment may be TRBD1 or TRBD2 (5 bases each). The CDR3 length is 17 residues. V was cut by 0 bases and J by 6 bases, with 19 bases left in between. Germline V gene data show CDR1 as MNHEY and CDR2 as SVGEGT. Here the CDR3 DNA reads TGTGCCAGCAGTTACTCCCATGGGACGCGAGGGATTGATACGCAGTATTTT. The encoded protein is CASSYSHGTRGIDTQYF.

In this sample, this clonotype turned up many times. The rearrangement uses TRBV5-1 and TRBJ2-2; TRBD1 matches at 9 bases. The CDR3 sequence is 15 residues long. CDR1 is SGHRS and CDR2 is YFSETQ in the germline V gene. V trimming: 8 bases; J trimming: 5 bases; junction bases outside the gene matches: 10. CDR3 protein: CASRTGTGNTGELFF. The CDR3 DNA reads TGCGCCAGTCGAACCGGGACAGGGAATACCGGGGAGCTGTTTTTT.

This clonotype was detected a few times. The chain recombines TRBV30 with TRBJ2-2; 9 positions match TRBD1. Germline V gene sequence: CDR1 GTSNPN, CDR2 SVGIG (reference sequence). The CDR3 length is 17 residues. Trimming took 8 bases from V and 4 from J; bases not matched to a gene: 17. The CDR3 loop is CASTSLGDRVPTGELFF. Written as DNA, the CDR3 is TGTGCCAGTACTTCCCTGGGGGACAGGGTCCCCACCGGGGAGCTGTTTTTT.

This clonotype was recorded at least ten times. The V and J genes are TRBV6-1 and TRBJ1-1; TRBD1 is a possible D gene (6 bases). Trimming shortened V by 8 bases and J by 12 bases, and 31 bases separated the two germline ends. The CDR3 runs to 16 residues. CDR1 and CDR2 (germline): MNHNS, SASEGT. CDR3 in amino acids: CASPPPGKGGSQFTFF. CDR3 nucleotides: TGTGCCAGCCCGCCGCCCGGAAAGGGGGGCTCCCAGTTTACTTTCTTT.

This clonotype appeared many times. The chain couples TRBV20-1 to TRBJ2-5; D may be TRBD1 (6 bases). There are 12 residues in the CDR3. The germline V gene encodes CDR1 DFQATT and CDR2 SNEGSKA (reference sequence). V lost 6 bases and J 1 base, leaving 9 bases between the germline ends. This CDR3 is CSAETGQETQYF. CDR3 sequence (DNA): TGCAGTGCAGAGACAGGCCAAGAGACCCAGTACTTC.

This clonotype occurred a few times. The chain's CDR3 is CASSLAKDSLNTGELFF. CDR3 nucleotides: TGTGCCAGCAGCTTGGCCAAGGACTCCTTGAACACCGGGGAGCTGTTTTTT. The chain combines TRBV5-8 with TRBJ2-2, with D perhaps matching TRBD2 (5 bases). The CDR3 consists of 17 residues. Trimming removed 0 bases at V and 1 base at J, with 13 bases between. From germline, CDR1 is SGHTS and CDR2 YDEGEE.

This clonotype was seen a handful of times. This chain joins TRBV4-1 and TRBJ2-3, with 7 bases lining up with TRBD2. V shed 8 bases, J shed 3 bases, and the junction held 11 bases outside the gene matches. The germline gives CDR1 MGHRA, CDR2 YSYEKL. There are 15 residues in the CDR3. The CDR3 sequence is CASRERDGGTDTQYF. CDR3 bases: TGCGCCAGCCGGGAGCGGGACGGTGGGACAGATACGCAGTATTTT.

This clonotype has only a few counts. The CDR3 nucleotides are TGTGCCAGTAGTATACGGGTCGGGGACACTGAAGCTTTCTTT. Its translation is CASSIRVGDTEAFF. This chain connects TRBV19 to TRBJ1-1; D unresolved. This CDR3 contains 14 residues. V was cut by 2 bases and J by 3 bases, with 10 bases left in between. CDR1 and CDR2 from the germline V gene are LNHDA and SQIVND (reference sequence).

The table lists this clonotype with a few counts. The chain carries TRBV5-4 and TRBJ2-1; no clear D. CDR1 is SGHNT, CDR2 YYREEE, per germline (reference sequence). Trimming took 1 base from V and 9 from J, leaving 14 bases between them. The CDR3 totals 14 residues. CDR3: CASSLKNGRAEQFF. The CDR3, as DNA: TGTGCCAGCAGCTTGAAGAACGGTCGTGCTGAGCAGTTCTTC.

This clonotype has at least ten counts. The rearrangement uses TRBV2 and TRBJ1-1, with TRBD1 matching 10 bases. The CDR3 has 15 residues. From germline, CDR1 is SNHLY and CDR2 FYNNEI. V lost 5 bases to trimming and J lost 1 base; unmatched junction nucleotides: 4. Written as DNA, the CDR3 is TGTGCCAGCAGTCCGGACAGGGGGGCGAACACTGAAGCTTTCTTT. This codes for CASSPDRGANTEAFF.

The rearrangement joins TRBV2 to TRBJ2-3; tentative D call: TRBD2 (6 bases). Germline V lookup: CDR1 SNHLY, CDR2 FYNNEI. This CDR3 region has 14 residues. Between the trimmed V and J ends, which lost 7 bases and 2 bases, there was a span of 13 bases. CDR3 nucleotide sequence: TGTGCCAGCATTCAGGGAGGATACACAGATACGCAGTATTTT. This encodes CASIQGGYTDTQYF.

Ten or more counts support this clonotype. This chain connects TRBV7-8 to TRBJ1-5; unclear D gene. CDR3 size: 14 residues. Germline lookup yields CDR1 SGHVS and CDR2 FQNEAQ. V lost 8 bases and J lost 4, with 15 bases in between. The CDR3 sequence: CASGKDGQNQPQHF. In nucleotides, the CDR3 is TGTGCCAGCGGAAAGGACGGCCAAAATCAGCCCCAGCATTTT.

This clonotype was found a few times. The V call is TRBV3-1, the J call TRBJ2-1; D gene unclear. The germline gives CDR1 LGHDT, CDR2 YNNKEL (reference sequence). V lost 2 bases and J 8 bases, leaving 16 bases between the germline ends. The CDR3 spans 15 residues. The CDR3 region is CASSQTPGPRDEQFF. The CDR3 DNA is TGTGCCAGCAGCCAAACCCCAGGTCCCAGAGATGAGCAGTTCTTC.

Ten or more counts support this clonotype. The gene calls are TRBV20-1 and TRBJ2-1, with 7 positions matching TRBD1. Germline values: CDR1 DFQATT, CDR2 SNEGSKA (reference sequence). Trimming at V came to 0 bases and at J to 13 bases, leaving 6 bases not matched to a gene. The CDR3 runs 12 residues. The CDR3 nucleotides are TGCAGTGCTAGAGACTGGGGGACAGAACAGTTCTTC. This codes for CSARDWGTEQFF.

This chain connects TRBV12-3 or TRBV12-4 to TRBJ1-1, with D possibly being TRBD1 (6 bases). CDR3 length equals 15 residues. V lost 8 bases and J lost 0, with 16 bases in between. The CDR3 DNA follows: TGTGCCAGCGGGGGGGGACACGGGATGAACACTGAAGCTTTCTTT. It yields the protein CASGGGHGMNTEAFF.

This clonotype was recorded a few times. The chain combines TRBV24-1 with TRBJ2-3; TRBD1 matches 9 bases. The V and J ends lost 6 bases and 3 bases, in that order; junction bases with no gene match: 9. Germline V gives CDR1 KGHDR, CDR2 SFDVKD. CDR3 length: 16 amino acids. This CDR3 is CATSTSGTGNTDTQYF. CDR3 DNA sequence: TGTGCCACCAGTACCTCCGGGACAGGGAATACAGATACGCAGTATTTT.

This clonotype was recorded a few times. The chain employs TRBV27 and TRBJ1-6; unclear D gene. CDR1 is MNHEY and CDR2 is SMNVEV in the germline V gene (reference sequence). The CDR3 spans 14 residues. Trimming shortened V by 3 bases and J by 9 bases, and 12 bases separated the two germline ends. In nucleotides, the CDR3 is TGTGCCAGCAGTTTCACGGTGCCTAGTTCACCCCTCCACTTT. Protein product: CASSFTVPSSPLHF.

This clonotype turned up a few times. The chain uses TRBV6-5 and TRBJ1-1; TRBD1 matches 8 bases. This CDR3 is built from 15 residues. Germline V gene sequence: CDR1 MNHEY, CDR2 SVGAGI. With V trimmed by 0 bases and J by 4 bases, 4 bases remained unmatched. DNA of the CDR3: TGTGCCAGCAGTTACTCCACAGGGGGTACCACTGAAGCTTTCTTT. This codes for CASSYSTGGTTEAFF.

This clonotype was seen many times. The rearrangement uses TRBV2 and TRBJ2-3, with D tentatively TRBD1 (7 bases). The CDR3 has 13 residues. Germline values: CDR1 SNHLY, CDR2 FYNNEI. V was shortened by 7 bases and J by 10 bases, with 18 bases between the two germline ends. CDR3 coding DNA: TGTGCCAGCACCGGAGGAGGCGGGACAGCGCAGTATTTT. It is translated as CASTGGGGTAQYF. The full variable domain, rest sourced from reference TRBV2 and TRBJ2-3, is EPEVTQTPSHQVTQMGQEVILRCVPISNHLYFYWYRQILGQKVEFLVSFYNNEISEKSEIFDDQFSVERPDGSNFTLKIRSTKLEDSAMYFCASTGGGGTAQYFGPGTRLTVL.

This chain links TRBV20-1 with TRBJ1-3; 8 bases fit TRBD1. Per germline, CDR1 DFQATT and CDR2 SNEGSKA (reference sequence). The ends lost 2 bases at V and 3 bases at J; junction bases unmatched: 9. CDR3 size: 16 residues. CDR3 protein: CSARTSTGAFGNTIYF. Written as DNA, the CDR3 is TGCAGTGCTAGAACTTCGACAGGGGCGTTTGGAAACACCATATATTTT.